The 25 T cell receptor beta chains given below trace back to one sample, sequenced in a study of tumor-infiltrating lymphocytes in primary liver carcinoma. A primer in the constant region served to generate TCR beta cDNA from 450 to 600 ng of total RNA. Three rounds of nested multiplex PCR with slightly modified ARM-PCR produced TCR beta libraries. The study ran its first two PCR rounds for around 9 cycles each, using TRBV1-TRBV30 forward primers and a C-beta reverse primer. In TCRdb, the multiplex PCR reads were re-called with MiXCR into one record per CDR3 protein. The table has approximately 45,000 distinct CDR3 sequences, more than 60% seen once. Co-extraction of both nucleic acids (RNA and DNA) used about 18-34 mg of unsorted bulk tissue. The source material was tumor-adjacent normal liver tissue. These receptors were taken from a woman aged 25-40 years with primary liver carcinoma and hepatitis B virus infection.

Concerning this clonotype itself: At one end the junction does not follow the germline gene, possibly because of a read error. V usage is TRBV9 and J usage is TRBJ2-3; D is uncertain. The CDR3 has 15 amino acids. Germline V gene data show CDR1 as SGDLS and CDR2 as YYNGEE. CDR3: CASSVVSGYTETQYF. The CDR3 nucleotides are TGTGCCAGCAGCGTAGTGTCAGGCTACACAGAAACGCAGTATTTT.

This clonotype was recorded many times. The chain combines TRBV5-6 with TRBJ1-3; TRBD1 might be the D (5 bases). The germline CDR1 and CDR2 sequences are SGHDT and YYEEEE. Trimming removed 2 bases at V and 0 bases at J, with 12 bases between. The CDR3 extends over 16 amino acids. The CDR3 sequence is CASSFSGPSSGNTIYF. The CDR3 DNA reads as TGTGCCAGCAGCTTCTCGGGACCGAGCTCTGGAAACACCATATATTTT.

The CDR3 protein is CSVDGQGSTYTF. The DNA for the CDR3 is TGCAGCGTTGATGGACAGGGGAGCACTTACACCTTC. The rearrangement uses TRBV29-1 and TRBJ1-2; the match to TRBD1 covers 9 bases. Trimming at V came to 3 bases and at J to 11 bases, leaving 7 bases not matched to a gene. This CDR3 is built from 12 residues. The germline gives CDR1 SQVTM, CDR2 ANQGSEA.

The J gene is TRBJ2-1, the V gene TRBV4-1; TRBD2 agrees at 9 bases. The ends lost 2 bases at V and 13 bases at J; junction bases unmatched: 24. The CDR3 length is 19 residues. Germline CDR1 is MGHRA and CDR2 is YSYEKL. The CDR3 sequence: CASSQLNHSTSGRALQQFF. The CDR3 nucleotides read TGCGCCAGCAGCCAATTAAACCACTCGACTAGCGGAAGGGCCCTTCAACAGTTCTTC.

Comment on this clonotype: A read error is possible here, since a much larger clone lies one base away. CDR3 nucleotide sequence: TGCGCCAACAGCTTAAGCGGGGAGCAGTACTTC. Translated, it gives CANSLSGEQYF. J is TRBJ2-7 and V is TRBV5-1, with D maybe TRBD2 (6 bases). Germline V gene sequence: CDR1 SGHRS, CDR2 YFSETQ. There are 11 residues in the CDR3.

This clonotype was detected a few times. This sequence joins TRBV13 and TRBJ1-1, with D perhaps TRBD1 (5 bases). The CDR3 contains 13 residues. Germline lookup yields CDR1 PRHDT and CDR2 FYEKMQ (reference sequence). The ends were cut back, 10 bases at V and 7 bases at J, with 19 bases in the middle. CDR3 coding DNA: TGTGCCAACAGGCACGAAGGACGTAGTGAAGCTTTCTTT. Encoded protein: CANRHEGRSEAFF.

The genes are TRBV6-5 and TRBJ2-3; D is tentatively TRBD1 or TRBD2 (5 bases each). CDR3 size: 14 residues. The germline V gene encodes CDR1 MNHEY and CDR2 SVGAGI. Between the trimmed V and J ends, which lost 11 bases and 5 bases, there was a span of 20 bases. Written as DNA, the CDR3 is TGTGCCTGCAATGAAGCCGGGGCTCAAGATACGCAGTATTTT. It is translated as CACNEAGAQDTQYF.

As regards this clonotype: The CDR3 ends on some other residue instead of the conserved phenylalanine or tryptophan, so this is likely a read error. As DNA, the CDR3 is TGTGCCAGCAGTGGGACTAGCGGCTCCTACAATGAGCAGTTCCTC. It specifies CASSGTSGSYNEQFL. This sequence joins TRBV6-5 and TRBJ2-1, with TRBD2 matching over 11 bases. From germline, CDR1 is MNHEY and CDR2 SVGAGI. Trimming removed 5 bases from V and 0 bases from J; junction bases left unmatched: 0. The CDR3 length is 15 residues.

For this clonotype: Because the CDR3 is missing its conserved closing phenylalanine or tryptophan, this is likely a read error. No DNA is shown, since the ends of the CDR3 on it are uncertain; the CDR3 is the one TCRdb lists. The chain joins TRBV4-3 to TRBJ2-7; TRBD1, the table's D call, lacks a check against the DNA. A total of 15 residues make up the CDR3, ends included. Germline V lookup: CDR1 LGHNA, CDR2 YSLEER. CDR3 residues: CASSQDFPGSYEKYL.

Remarks on this clonotype: A much larger clonotype is one base distant, so this may be a read error. This chain uses TRBV7-9 with TRBJ2-1; 7 bases are a match to TRBD1. The germline gives CDR1 SEHNR, CDR2 FQNEAQ (reference sequence). The J segment lost 5 bases and the V segment lost 3 bases, leaving 16 bases of the junction unmatched. The CDR3 spans 18 residues. The CDR3 reads CASSLGSLTGVDDNEQFF. The CDR3 DNA is TGTGCCAGCAGCTTGGGAAGTTTAACAGGGGTAGACGACAATGAGCAGTTCTTC.

A word on this clonotype: One junction end disagrees with the germline gene, perhaps due to a read error. The rearrangement joins TRBV6-1 to TRBJ1-5; TRBD1 agrees at 7 bases. The CDR3 is made up of 15 amino acids. Per the germline V gene, CDR1 is MNHNS and CDR2 is SASEGT. The CDR3 sequence: CASGPPTGERRPQHF. DNA of the CDR3: TGTGCCAGCGGTCCCCCCACAGGGGAGAGGCGACCCCAACATTTT.

As to this clonotype: Compared with germline, one end of the junction differs, possibly owing to a read error. The chain has TRBV4-3 and TRBJ2-3; D is unclear. Germline V lookup: CDR1 LGHNA, CDR2 YSLEER. The CDR3 spans 18 residues. The CDR3 sequence is CASRQSVWLGDTDDKQYF. The CDR3 nucleotides are TGCGCCAGCAGACAGTCGGTCTGGCTGGGTGATACCGATGATAAGCAGTACTTT.

On this clonotype itself: The final CDR3 position lacks the conserved phenylalanine or tryptophan, pointing to a likely read error. The chain joins TRBV10-2 to TRBJ2-7, with TRBD2 matching over 13 bases. The CDR3 consists of 14 residues. Germline loops: CDR1 WSHSY, CDR2 SAAADI. CDR3 loop: CASSWTSGGYGQYL. CDR3 coding DNA: TGCGCCAGCAGTTGGACTAGCGGGGGCTACGGGCAGTACTTA.

The J gene is TRBJ1-3, the V gene TRBV12-3 or TRBV12-4; D unresolved. CDR3 size: 12 residues. With 8 bases removed from V and 0 bases from J, the gap between germline ends came to 5 bases. CDR3 amino acids: CASGRSGNTIYF. In DNA form, the CDR3 reads TGTGCCAGCGGGCGCTCTGGAAACACCATATATTTT.

In regard to this clonotype: Mismatch with germline at one junction end may stem from a read error. This chain connects TRBV20-1 to TRBJ2-4; TRBD2 agrees at 7 bases. Germline lookup yields CDR1 DFQATT and CDR2 SNEGSKA (reference sequence). The CDR3 is 15 residues long. CDR3 sequence (DNA): TGCAGTACTAGAGAAGCGGGACTGGACGAAAACATTCAGTACTTC. Translation: CSTREAGLDENIQYF.

Concerning this clonotype itself: A much more abundant neighbour one base away suggests this may be a read error. This sequence joins TRBV12-3 or TRBV12-4 and TRBJ2-5, with TRBD2 as a possible D gene (6 bases). This CDR3 contains 17 residues. The V end lost 5 bases, the J end lost 2 bases, and 21 bases lay between the germline ends. The CDR3 loop reads CASSQIPLARMQETQYF. The CDR3 coding sequence is TGTGCCAGCAGTCAAATACCCCTAGCGCGAATGCAAGAGACCCAGTACTTC.

This chain connects TRBV11-2 to TRBJ2-1; 8 bases match TRBD1. Germline V gene sequence: CDR1 SGHAT, CDR2 FQNNGV. The V and J ends lost 9 bases and 12 bases, in that order; junction bases with no gene match: 19. The CDR3 contains 15 residues. The CDR3 loop reads CARSGQGGAYTGQFF. CDR3 DNA sequence: TGTGCCAGGAGCGGACAGGGTGGGGCCTACACTGGGCAGTTCTTC.

Comment on this clonotype: Just one base apart from a much larger clone, this may be a read error. The chain uses TRBV28 and TRBJ1-3; no firm D call. This CDR3 region has 15 residues. Germline values: CDR1 MDHEN, CDR2 SYDVKM. Trimming pared 4 bases from V and 2 bases from J, leaving 12 bases between. CDR3 residues: CASSSKRGAGNTIYF. In DNA, the CDR3 is TGTGCCAGCAGTTCGAAGCGGGGAGCTGGAAACACCATATATTTT. The whole variable domain, filled in from reference TRBV28 and TRBJ1-3, reads DVKVTQSSRYLVKRTGEKVFLECVQDMDHENMFWYRQDPGLGLRLIYFSYDVKMKEKGDIPEGYSVSREKKERFSLILESASTNQTSMYLCASSSKRGAGNTIYFGEGSWLTVV.

The J gene is TRBJ2-1, the V gene TRBV14; no clear D. The V gene lost 1 base and the J gene lost 11 bases, with 21 bases spanning the gap. The germline CDR1 and CDR2 sequences are SGHDN and FVKESK. The CDR3 length is 16 residues. CDR3 nucleotides: TGTGCCAGCAGCCAAGTAGGAAGCGTGCCTTCGAATCAGCAGTTCTTC. Its translation: CASSQVGSVPSNQQFF.

This clonotype is medium-sized in the sample. This chain joins TRBV11-3 and TRBJ1-1; 8 bases align to TRBD1. J was trimmed by 4 bases and V by 0 bases; bases with no gene match: 1. CDR1 and CDR2 from the germline V gene are SGHNT and YENEEA. The CDR3 is made up of 14 amino acids. The DNA of the CDR3 is TGTGCCAGCAGCTTAGAAACAGGGGGCACTGAAGCTTTCTTT. Translating gives CASSLETGGTEAFF.

A remark on this clonotype: Germline and junction disagree at one end, which may indicate a read error. The rearrangement uses TRBV5-4 and TRBJ2-1; the match to TRBD2 covers 9 bases. Germline CDR1 and CDR2: SGHNT and YYREEE (reference sequence). The CDR3 is made up of 16 amino acids. The CDR3 loop reads CTSNSTWLAGNNEQSF. CDR3 DNA: TGTACCAGCAACTCGACTTGGCTAGCGGGGAACAATGAGCAGTCCTTC.

The V and J genes are TRBV5-4 and TRBJ2-1; D is possibly TRBD1 or TRBD2 (6 bases each). The CDR3 totals 17 residues. CDR1 and CDR2 from the germline V gene are SGHNT and YYREEE (reference sequence). V lost 1 base and J 4 bases, leaving 18 bases between the germline ends. This CDR3 is CASSLFGGGRKYNEQFF. The CDR3 DNA follows: TGTGCCAGCAGCTTGTTCGGAGGGGGAAGAAAATACAATGAGCAGTTCTTC.

The gene calls are TRBV6-5 and TRBJ1-6; D remains unclear. Germline V gene data show CDR1 as MNHEY and CDR2 as SVGAGI. Trimming cost V 7 bases and J 4 bases, with 17 bases left between them. The CDR3 is 16 amino acids. CDR3 nucleotides: TGTGCCAGCATTAAACAGTCTTCTATATATAATTCACCCCTCCACTTT. It is translated as CASIKQSSIYNSPLHF.

This clonotype was seen only a few times. V is TRBV2 and J is TRBJ1-5; a weak D match, TRBD1 (5 bases). The CDR3 spans 13 residues. The germline V gene encodes CDR1 SNHLY and CDR2 FYNNEI. The ends were cut back, 2 bases at V and 6 bases at J, with 8 bases in the middle. The chain's CDR3 is CASSERRGQPQHF. In DNA, the CDR3 is TGTGCCAGCAGTGAACGGAGGGGTCAGCCCCAGCATTTT.

Turning to this clonotype: At one end the junction does not follow the germline gene, possibly because of a read error. This chain connects TRBV28 to TRBJ2-7, with a tentative D call TRBD2 (5 bases). Germline-derived CDR1 and CDR2 are MDHEN and SYDVKM. This CDR3 has 15 residues. The CDR3 nucleotides are TGTTCCAGCAGCCCTCCCGGGAACAGAAACGGCGAGCAGTACTTT. It yields the protein CSSSPPGNRNGEQYF.